The T cell receptor beta chain described here comes from a study of CD8 T cells in Susac syndrome (dated by TCRdb to the late 2010s). About the full investigation: Of the Susac syndrome patients who were sequenced, under 10 were in clinical remission while more than five had clinically active disease. At blood withdrawal, Susac syndrome patients were either therapy-naive, taking corticosteroids (in some cases with IVIg as well), or taking IVIg alone. The study used repertoire sequencing to test whether antigen drove CD8+ T cell activation and differentiation in Susac syndrome. The study compared CD8+ T cell repertoire clonality among 11 to 12 healthy donors, about 14 Susac syndrome patients and roughly 16 multiple sclerosis patients. What the work shows at the level of the full study, not this receptor alone: In the total CD8+ and CD8+ TEMRA repertoires, roughly 15 and five Susac-specific public clones, respectively, were identified. The TCR sequencing and HLA analysis was acknowledged to have included a relatively small number of individuals. Susac syndrome CD8+ repertoires showed clonal expansion, highest in CD8+ TEMRA cells and greater in clinically active than remitting patients.

Taken from cysteine to phenylalanine, the CDR3 has 14 residues. Of all the DNA, just the CDR3 is kept, 42 bases in frame from base 1. CDR1 and CDR2, per the germline V gene, are SQVTM and ANQGSEA. At the junction V is shortened by 6 bases and J by 6 bases; bases outside the gene matches: 12. RNA was extracted using the RNeasy kit, and roughly 0.45 to 1 microgram was reverse transcribed with random hexamers. TCR beta CDR3 regions were amplified with the immunoSEQ multiplex PCR assay covering 54 Vbeta and 13 Jbeta segments. To correct PCR amplification bias, a synthetic template baseline was used for both primer optimization and computational correction. The authors processed their data as follows. Reads were assigned to V, D and J genes according to IMGT and analyzed in immunoSEQ Analyzer, with only productive sequences retained. Clonality was calculated as one minus the Shannon entropy normalized by log2 of the number of productive unique sequences. Public and private clones were assessed among the 100 most prevalent clones of each patient and control. Clones were defined as Susac-specific if absent from the healthy and MS cohorts, from 1052 published viral clones and from other ImmuneACCESS disease sequences. TCRdb reran the public reads through fastp at Q25 and MiXCR, keeping productive beta chains. Every distinct CDR3 protein forms one entry, paired with its most common genes and DNA. Here the V and J calls rest on TCRdb's processing, not on the authors' analysis. In all, the sample holds 200,000 or so distinct CDR3 sequences, and approximately 95% of those were seen once. The ten largest account for approximately 0.16% of the sample.

As to this clonotype: No antigen is known for it. Per-base quality was not reported, and no clone a single base away is much larger than it.

Peripheral blood CD8+ and CD4+ T cells from healthy donors, Susac syndrome patients and multiple sclerosis patients were profiled by high-throughput TCR beta sequencing. Susac syndrome patients met recently defined diagnostic criteria for definite or probable disease. Bulk CD8+ and CD4+ T cells were purified by magnetic negative isolation, while CD8+ TEMRA cells were enriched using FACS. Blood was collected in EDTA tubes and processed within 24 hours, with PBMCs isolated through density gradient centrifugation. PBMCs intended for TCR sequencing were cryopreserved in liquid nitrogen and were subsequently thawed in a 37 degrees C water bath. The sorted or isolated CD4+, CD8+ and CD8+ TEMRA cells reached a purity of at least 90%.

The TCR comes from a human donor with Susac syndrome. The sequence is built from TRBV29-1 and TRBJ2-3, with TRBD2 matching 7 junction bases. The source material was CD8+ T cells from PBMCs. DNA sequence: TGCAGCGTAGTACAGCGGGGTTATAGGGATACGCAGTATTTT. This yields the protein CSVVQRGYRDTQYF.